The clone carrying this T cell receptor (beta chain) was counted many times. The antigen is not known. Trimming pared 3 bases from V and 0 bases from J, leaving 9 bases between. Per the germline V gene, CDR1 is SNHLY and CDR2 is FYNNEI. The CDR3 sequence is 15 residues long. This specimen belongs to a study of neurological immune-mediated disorders. Notes on the study in general: No expanded-clone CDR3 amino acid sequence recurred across subjects, suggesting private TCR-beta repertoires. While HTLV-1-associated myelopathy showed the greatest TCR clonal expansion, multiple sclerosis showed the least, falling below healthy controls.

Each CDR3 protein is one row after TCRdb ran MiXCR on the 5' RACE reads. This table has around 69,000 distinct CDR3 sequences, 4.5% to 5.5% appearing once. The rearrangement links TRBV2 to TRBJ1-3, with D unresolved. The material sequenced was PBMCs. The TCR originated in a man aged 25-40 years with multiple sclerosis. The CDR3 reads CASSDPGGSGNTIYF. The CDR3 coding sequence is TGTGCCAGCAGTGACCCTGGAGGCTCTGGAAACACCATATATTTT.